In its sample, the clone carrying this T cell receptor beta chain was seen a few times. The table came from immunoSEQ multiplex PCR; TCRdb's copy has only in-frame clones and leaves some out. Here the sample spans roughly 350,000 clones, 88% being singletons. Patients from Seattle were sampled longitudinally, starting during active infection. The data were taken from a study of blood T cell repertoires in COVID-19. Study in general: The United States, Italy and Spain provided the acute and convalescent COVID-19 samples. T cells, B-cell-depleted T cells, or PBMCs provided the cDNA or gDNA that served as material.

The CDR3 is made up of 14 amino acids. V dropped 2 bases and J dropped 0 bases, with 8 bases sitting between them. Germline V gene sequence: CDR1 MDHEN, CDR2 SYDVKM. Sample: peripheral blood. This clonotype was obtained from a woman between 70 and 85 years old with COVID-19, enrolled during active disease. V gene TRBV28 combines with J gene TRBJ2-7; D ambiguous. The CDR3 DNA is TGTGCCAGCAGTTTAGATGCCAGCTCCTACGAGCAGTACTTC. This encodes CASSLDASSYEQYF.